This T cell receptor beta chain was obtained from a study of regulatory T cells in long-lasting Graves disease. At the level of the study: The study enrolled newly diagnosed Graves' patients on antithyroid drugs under 3 months. Study results and limitations: Persistent Graves' patients possessed reduced TCR diversity relative to recently diagnosed ones.

The germline CDR1 and CDR2 sequences are MDHEN and SYDVKM. With 6 bases removed from V and 7 bases from J, the gap between germline ends came to 9 bases. The CDR3 spans 12 residues. Specified time point: newly diagnosed GD, antithyroid drugs for less than 3 months. The TCR library was made from RNA extracted from PBMCs. This clonotype came up a few times. Its antigen remains unidentified. HTBI primers from iRepertoire and Arm-PCR of CDR3 regions yielded the TCR beta libraries. TCRdb reprocessed the multiplex PCR reads with MiXCR, giving one entry per CDR3 protein. The sample contains hundreds of thousands of distinct CDR3 sequences, roughly 15% of which appear only once. The data were also submitted as part of a second study, on T cells in Graves' hyperthyroidism and ophthalmopathy. That work adds: Most thyroid clonotypes expanded above 0.001 were also detected in blood.

This TCR was sampled from a woman in her thirties with Graves disease. The chain recombines TRBV28 with TRBJ1-4; D not resolved. This sample comprised peripheral blood mononuclear cells (PBMCs), obtained at new diagnosis, from a patient treated with antithyroid drugs. The CDR3 bases are TGTGCCAGCAGCGCTCAAGGTGAAAAACTGTTTTTT. It translates to CASSAQGEKLFF.